This T cell receptor beta chain was identified in a study of blood T cell repertoires in COVID-19. Overall study: Sites across the United States, Italy and Spain contributed samples from acute and convalescent COVID-19. From T cells, B-cell-depleted T cells, or PBMCs came the material, which was cDNA or gDNA.

Method: immunoSEQ multiplex PCR; TCRdb's copy keeps in-frame clones and lacks some. The data contain more than 40,000 clones, about 86% of them seen just once; the ten biggest clones take up under 3%. CDR1 and CDR2 (germline): SGDLS, YYNGEE. Trimming took 4 bases from V and 7 from J; bases not matched to a gene: 5. The CDR3 is 13 amino acids. This chain joins TRBV9 and TRBJ1-1, with TRBD1 matching over 9 bases. Material for sequencing was peripheral blood. This receptor was identified in a woman of 80 years or more with acute or convalescent COVID-19. The CDR3 DNA reads as TGTGCCAGCAGCTCAGGACAGGGGATTGAAGCTTTCTTT. This sequence encodes CASSSGQGIEAFF.